The 9 T cell receptor beta chains below come from one sample, sequenced in a study of blood T cell repertoires in COVID-19. Profiling relied on immunoSEQ multiplex PCR, and the TCRdb table lists in-frame clones only, not all of them. This sample has under 200,000 clones, with approximately 80% found just once. Sequencing used peripheral blood. The receptors were gathered from a man aged 55-75 years with COVID-19, enrolled during active disease.

This rearrangement joins TRBV30 to TRBJ1-2; unclear D gene. Germline CDR1 GTSNPN, CDR2 SVGIG (reference sequence). The CDR3 loop spans 14 amino acids. The V end was cut by 0 bases, the J end by 6 bases, with 14 bases between. The CDR3 region is CAWSVQFGRDGYTF. CDR3 coding DNA: TGTGCCTGGAGTGTACAGTTTGGGAGAGATGGCTACACCTTC.

V gene TRBV9 combines with J gene TRBJ2-2, with a tentative D call TRBD2 (5 bases). This CDR3 is built from 14 residues. Germline CDR1 reads SGDLS; CDR2 reads YYNGEE. V lost 4 bases, J lost 3 bases, and 10 bases lay in between. The CDR3 sequence is CASSPGLYTGELFF. The DNA for the CDR3 is TGTGCCAGCAGCCCCGGACTGTACACCGGGGAGCTGTTTTTT.

The V gene is TRBV19, the J gene TRBJ1-4; D might be TRBD1 (6 bases). The CDR3 loop spans 16 amino acids. Trimming removed 4 bases at V and 8 bases at J, with 20 bases between. The germline V gene has CDR1 LNHDA and CDR2 SQIVND (reference sequence). The CDR3: CASSKPGTYNKEKLFF. CDR3 DNA sequence: TGTGCCAGTAGTAAACCCGGGACATATAACAAGGAAAAACTGTTTTTT. The whole variable domain, filled in from reference TRBV19 and TRBJ1-4, reads DGGITQSPKYLFRKEGQNVTLSCEQNLNHDAMYWYRQDPGQGLRLIYYSQIVNDFQKGDIAEGYSVSREKKESFPLTVTSAQKNPTAFYLCASSKPGTYNKEKLFFGSGTQLSVL.

V gene TRBV15 combines with J gene TRBJ2-1; TRBD2 matches 7 bases. V shed 0 bases, J shed 2 bases, and the junction held 7 bases outside the gene matches. The CDR3 consists of 17 residues. Germline assignment: CDR1 LNHNV and CDR2 YYDKDF (reference sequence). The CDR3 DNA reads TGTGCCACCAGCAGAGATCAGGGCGGGAGTACCTACAATGAGCAGTTCTTC. As protein: CATSRDQGGSTYNEQFF.

The rearrangement joins TRBV4-2 to TRBJ1-2, with TRBD1 identical over 7 bases. Germline CDR1 is LGHNA and CDR2 is YNFKEQ. The CDR3 has 16 amino acids. The trim removed 2 bases at V and 6 bases at J, leaving 12 bases unmatched. The CDR3 DNA reads as TGTGCCAGCAGCCAACCAGGACAGGATCATTTCGATGGCTACACCTTC. Residues: CASSQPGQDHFDGYTF.

The chain has TRBV5-1 and TRBJ2-5, with 11 bases matching TRBD2. CDR3 length equals 14 residues. Germline V gene lookup returns CDR1 SGHRS and CDR2 YFSETQ. Germline trimming cut 9 bases from V and 1 base from J; bases unmatched to any gene: 5. For the CDR3, the DNA is TGCGCCATCCAGGGACTAGCGGTCCAAGAGACCCAGTACTTC. It codes for CAIQGLAVQETQYF.

This chain links TRBV5-4 with TRBJ2-7; weak D call: TRBD1 (6 bases). Germline V gene data show CDR1 as SGHNT and CDR2 as YYREEE (reference sequence). The CDR3 runs 14 residues. Trimming took 0 bases from V and 2 from J, leaving 9 bases between them. The CDR3 coding sequence is TGTGCCAGCAGCTTGGCAGGGGTGACCTACGAGCAGTACTTC. Protein sequence: CASSLAGVTYEQYF.

This clone has just one count. The chain recombines TRBV30 with TRBJ1-1; possibly TRBD1 for D (5 bases). The ends were cut back, 2 bases at V and 1 base at J, with 11 bases in the middle. The CDR3 is 14 amino acids. CDR1 and CDR2 from the germline V gene are GTSNPN and SVGIG (reference sequence). In nucleotides, the CDR3 is TGTGCCTGGAGTTCACAGGTCCCGAACACTGAAGCTTTCTTT. This translates into CAWSSQVPNTEAFF.

This rearrangement joins TRBV7-6 to TRBJ2-1; TRBD1 agrees at 7 bases. The CDR3 is 17 residues long. V gave up 4 bases and J gave up 2 bases; unmatched junction bases: 11. Per the germline V gene, CDR1 is SGHVS and CDR2 is FNYEAQ. CDR3 sequence: CASSSRADRVTYNEQFF. CDR3 bases: TGTGCCAGCAGCTCACGAGCAGACAGGGTAACCTACAATGAGCAGTTCTTC.